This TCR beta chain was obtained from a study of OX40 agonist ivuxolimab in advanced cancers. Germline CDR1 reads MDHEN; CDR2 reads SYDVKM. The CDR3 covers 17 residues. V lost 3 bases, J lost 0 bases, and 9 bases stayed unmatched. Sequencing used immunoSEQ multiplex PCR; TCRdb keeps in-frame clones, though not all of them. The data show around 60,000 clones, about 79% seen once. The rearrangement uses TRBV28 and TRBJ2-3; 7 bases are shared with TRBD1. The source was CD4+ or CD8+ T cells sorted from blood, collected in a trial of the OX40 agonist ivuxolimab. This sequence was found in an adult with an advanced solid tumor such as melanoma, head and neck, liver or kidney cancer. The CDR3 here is CASSFVEGATSTDTQYF. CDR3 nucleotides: TGTGCCAGCAGTTTTGTTGAGGGGGCCACTAGCACAGATACGCAGTATTTT.